A single sample gave rise to the 16 T cell receptor beta chains below, sequenced in a study of T cells in Graves' hyperthyroidism and ophthalmopathy. Researchers took RNA transcripts and amplified the TCR beta CDR3 regions from them. Researchers ran a first-round RT-PCR on the TCR CDR3 using the HTBI primer set. TCRdb re-derived calls from the multiplex PCR reads in MiXCR, one entry per CDR3 protein. The sample includes about 700,000 distinct CDR3 sequences, approximately 14% of them seen just once. Input material: blood. The receptors originated from a woman aged 18-29 years with Graves' hyperthyroidism.

This clonotype was counted ten times or more. The rearrangement joins TRBV2 to TRBJ1-5; D gene uncertain. The germline gives CDR1 SNHLY, CDR2 FYNNEI. The CDR3 length is 14 residues. Trimming left V 3 bases short and J 7 bases short, with 13 bases between. CDR3 bases: TGTGCCAGCAGTGAGGCTTCAAGGCGCCAGCCCCAGCATTTT. This encodes CASSEASRRQPQHF.

This clonotype showed up many times. The chain links TRBV11-1 to TRBJ2-1, with D possibly TRBD2 on 6 matching bases. CDR3 length: 13 residues. The V and J ends lost 5 bases and 8 bases respectively, with 13 bases between them. The germline CDR1 and CDR2 sequences are SGHAT and FQDESV (reference sequence). As DNA, the CDR3 is TGTGCCAGCAGCAATGGCGGGGTACATGAGCAGTTCTTC. It is translated as CASSNGGVHEQFF.

At least ten counts were recorded for this clonotype. The chain joins TRBV7-9 to TRBJ2-1; no reliable D call. Germline lookup yields CDR1 SEHNR and CDR2 FQNEAQ (reference sequence). This CDR3 is 12 amino acids long. The V and J ends lost 0 bases and 8 bases respectively, with 5 bases between them. The CDR3: CASSLAFDEQFF. CDR3 bases: TGTGCCAGCAGCTTAGCGTTCGATGAGCAGTTCTTC.

This clonotype was counted at least ten times. The chain combines TRBV2 with TRBJ1-1; 8 bases match TRBD1. The CDR3 runs 16 residues. Germline V CDR1 and CDR2: SNHLY, FYNNEI. The V gene end was trimmed by 8 bases and the J gene end by 1 base; junction bases not matched to a gene: 12. CDR3 residues: CASAALRGHWNTEAFF. For the CDR3, the DNA is TGTGCCAGCGCCGCCCTCAGGGGGCATTGGAACACTGAAGCTTTCTTT.

This clonotype was seen a few times. The chain carries TRBV19 and TRBJ1-5, with 8 bases identical to TRBD1. J lost 7 bases, V lost 4 bases, and 12 bases had no gene match. The CDR3 extends over 16 amino acids. Germline CDR1 LNHDA, CDR2 SQIVND (reference sequence). CDR3 bases: TGTGCCAGTAGTACACACGACAGGGGAGCTCGACAGCCCCAGCATTTT. Residues: CASSTHDRGARQPQHF.

This clonotype was counted many times. The chain joins TRBV7-2 to TRBJ2-1, with TRBD1 matching over 8 bases. Trimming took 5 bases from V and 4 from J; bases not matched to a gene: 7. CDR3 size: 15 residues. CDR1 and CDR2 from the germline V gene are SGHTA and FQGNSA. As DNA, the CDR3 is TGTGCCAGCAGCCCCAGACAGGGGTCTTACAATGAGCAGTTCTTC. Translating gives CASSPRQGSYNEQFF.

This clonotype was counted many times. The chain has TRBV4-1 and TRBJ2-5; a possible D gene is TRBD2 (5 bases). Deletions cut 1 base from V and 1 base from J, with 10 bases between. Germline CDR1 MGHRA, CDR2 YSYEKL. CDR3 length: 15 residues. The CDR3 DNA reads as TGCGCCAGCAGCCAAGTGCTAGCTACCCAAGAGACCCAGTACTTC. It is translated as CASSQVLATQETQYF.

This clonotype showed up many times. The rearrangement uses TRBV28 and TRBJ1-5; D is unresolved. The V end lost 2 bases, the J end lost 5 bases, and 13 bases lay between the germline ends. This CDR3 has 15 amino acids. Germline values: CDR1 MDHEN, CDR2 SYDVKM. The chain's CDR3 is CASSLGWQQYQPQHF. The DNA of the CDR3 is TGTGCCAGCAGTTTAGGGTGGCAGCAGTATCAGCCCCAGCATTTT.

The rearrangement joins TRBV11-2 to TRBJ1-2; perhaps TRBD1 as D (5 bases). V lost 5 bases and J lost 5, with 18 bases in between. Germline CDR1 is SGHAT and CDR2 is FQNNGV. The CDR3 sequence is 15 residues long. The CDR3 DNA reads as TGTGCCAGCAGCACCCGGGACCTTGAGTGGTATGGCTACACCTTC. Its protein is CASSTRDLEWYGYTF.

This clonotype was seen repeatedly, ten times or more. This chain links TRBV28 with TRBJ1-1; no definite D call. CDR3 length: 15 residues. V shed 0 bases and J shed 4 bases, with 12 bases lying between them. CDR1 MDHEN and CDR2 SYDVKM come from the germline V gene. The CDR3 here is CASSLWGSWGTEAFF. The CDR3 nucleotides read TGTGCCAGCAGTTTATGGGGGTCGTGGGGCACTGAAGCTTTCTTT. The full variable domain, rest sourced from reference TRBV28 and TRBJ1-1, is DVKVTQSSRYLVKRTGEKVFLECVQDMDHENMFWYRQDPGLGLRLIYFSYDVKMKEKGDIPEGYSVSREKKERFSLILESASTNQTSMYLCASSLWGSWGTEAFFGQGTRLTVV.

The genes are TRBV29-1 and TRBJ2-1, with D possibly TRBD2 on 5 matching bases. Trimming stripped 2 bases from V and 3 bases from J, with 8 bases between. The length of the CDR3 is 13 residues. The germline CDR1 and CDR2 sequences are SQVTM and ANQGSEA. The CDR3 reads CSVETRNYNEQFF. CDR3 DNA sequence: TGCAGCGTTGAAACTAGGAACTACAATGAGCAGTTCTTC.

In its sample, this clonotype was seen a few times. CDR3 in amino acids: CASRAGQGATYEQYF. The CDR3 DNA reads as TGTGCCAGCAGGGCGGGACAGGGGGCCACTTACGAGCAGTACTTC. This chain uses TRBV12-3 or TRBV12-4 with TRBJ2-7; TRBD1 matches at 12 bases. The CDR3 has 15 amino acids. Germline trimming cut 6 bases from V and 4 bases from J; bases unmatched to any gene: 7.

This clonotype was counted at least ten times. The chain combines TRBV3-1 with TRBJ2-2; 9 positions agree with TRBD1. This CDR3 region has 18 residues. V dropped 1 base and J dropped 0; count of bases not matched to a gene: 6. Germline V gene lookup returns CDR1 LGHDT and CDR2 YNNKEL (reference sequence). CDR3 residues: CASSQVGWDRANTGELFF. CDR3 bases: TGTGCCAGCAGCCAAGTTGGATGGGACAGGGCGAACACCGGGGAGCTGTTTTTT.

At least ten counts were recorded for this clonotype. For the CDR3, the DNA is TGTGCCAGCTCACCGGGCTTTCTGGGAGAGACCCAGTACTTC. Translation gives CASSPGFLGETQYF. V usage is TRBV18 and J usage is TRBJ2-5, with D uncertain. The CDR3 extends over 14 amino acids. The V gene lost 3 bases and the J gene lost 4 bases, with 12 bases spanning the gap. The germline CDR1 and CDR2 sequences are KGHSH and LQKENI. Supplemented by reference TRBV18 and TRBJ2-5, the full variable domain reads NAGVMQNPRHLVRRRGQEARLRCSPMKGHSHVYWYRQLPEEGLKFMVYLQKENIIDESGMPKERFSAEFPKEGPSILRIQQVVRGDSAAYFCASSPGFLGETQYFGPGTRLLVL.

V usage is TRBV3-1 and J usage is TRBJ2-3; TRBD2 might be the D (6 bases). Germline V lookup: CDR1 LGHDT, CDR2 YNNKEL (reference sequence). V was shortened by 5 bases and J by 0 bases, with 12 bases between the two germline ends. This CDR3 comprises 15 residues. The CDR3 DNA reads TGTGCCAGCAGCGCCGGTGGGACTAGCACAGATACGCAGTATTTT. Translation gives CASSAGGTSTDTQYF.

This clonotype was seen repeatedly, ten times or more. V and J are TRBV20-1 and TRBJ2-7; no definite D call. Germline V gene data show CDR1 as DFQATT and CDR2 as SNEGSKA (reference sequence). Trimming took off 1 base at V and 7 bases at J, with 14 bases between the two ends. The CDR3 is 13 residues long. CDR3 nucleotides: TGCAGTGCTAGAGGACGCCTAGGAAAAGAGCAGTACTTC. Amino acids: CSARGRLGKEQYF.